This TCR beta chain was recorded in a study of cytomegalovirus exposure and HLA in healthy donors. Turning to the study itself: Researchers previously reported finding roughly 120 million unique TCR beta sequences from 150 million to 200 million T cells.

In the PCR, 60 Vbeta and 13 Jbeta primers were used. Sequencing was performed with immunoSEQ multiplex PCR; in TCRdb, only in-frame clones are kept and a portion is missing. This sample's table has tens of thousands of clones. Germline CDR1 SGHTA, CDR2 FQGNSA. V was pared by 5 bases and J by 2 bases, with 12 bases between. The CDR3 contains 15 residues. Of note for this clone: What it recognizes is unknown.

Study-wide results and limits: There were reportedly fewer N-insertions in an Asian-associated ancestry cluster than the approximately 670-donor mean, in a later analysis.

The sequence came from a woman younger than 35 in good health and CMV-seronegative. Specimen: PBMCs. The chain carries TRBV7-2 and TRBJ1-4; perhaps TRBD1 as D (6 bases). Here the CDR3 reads CASSGHRVTNEKLFF. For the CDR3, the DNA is TGTGCCAGCAGCGGGCACAGGGTTACTAATGAAAAACTGTTTTTT.